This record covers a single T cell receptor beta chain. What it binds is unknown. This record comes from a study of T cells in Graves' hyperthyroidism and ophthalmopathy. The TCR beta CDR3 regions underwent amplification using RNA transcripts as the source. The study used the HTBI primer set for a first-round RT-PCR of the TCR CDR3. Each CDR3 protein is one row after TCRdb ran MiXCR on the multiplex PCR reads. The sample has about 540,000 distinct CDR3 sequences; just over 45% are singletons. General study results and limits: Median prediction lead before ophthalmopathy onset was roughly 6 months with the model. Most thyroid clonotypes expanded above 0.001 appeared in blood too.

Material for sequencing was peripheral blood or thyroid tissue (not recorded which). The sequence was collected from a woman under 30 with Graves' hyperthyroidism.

The CDR3 DNA sequence: TGCAGCGTTGAGCTCCCATGGTCGGCCGGGGGTAGTGAAGCTTTCTTT. Amino acids: CSVELPWSAGGSEAFF. The genes are TRBV29-1 and TRBJ1-1, with D possibly TRBD1 on 5 matching bases. The CDR3 extends over 16 amino acids. V lost 3 bases and J 7 bases, leaving 24 bases between the germline ends. In germline, CDR1 is SQVTM, CDR2 ANQGSEA. Looking up the rest from reference TRBV29-1 and TRBJ1-1 gives the full variable domain: SAVISQKPSRDICQRGTSLTIQCQVDSQVTMMFWYRQQPGQSLTLIATANQGSEATYESGFVIDKFPISRPNLTFSTLTVSNMSPEDSSIYLCSVELPWSAGGSEAFFGQGTRLTVV.